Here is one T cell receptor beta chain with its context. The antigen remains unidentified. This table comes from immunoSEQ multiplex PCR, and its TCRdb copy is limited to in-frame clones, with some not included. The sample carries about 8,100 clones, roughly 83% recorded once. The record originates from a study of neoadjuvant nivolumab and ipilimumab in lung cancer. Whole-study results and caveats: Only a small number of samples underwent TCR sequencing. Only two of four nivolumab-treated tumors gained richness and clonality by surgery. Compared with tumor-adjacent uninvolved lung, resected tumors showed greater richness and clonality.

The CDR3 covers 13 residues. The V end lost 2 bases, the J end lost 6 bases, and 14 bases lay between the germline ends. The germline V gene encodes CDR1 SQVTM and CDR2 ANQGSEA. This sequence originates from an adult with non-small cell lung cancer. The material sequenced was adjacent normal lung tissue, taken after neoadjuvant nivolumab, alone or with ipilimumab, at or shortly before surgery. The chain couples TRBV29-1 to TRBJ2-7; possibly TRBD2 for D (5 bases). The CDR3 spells CSVERLAGLEQYF. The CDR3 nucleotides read TGCAGCGTTGAACGGCTAGCAGGACTCGAGCAGTACTTC.